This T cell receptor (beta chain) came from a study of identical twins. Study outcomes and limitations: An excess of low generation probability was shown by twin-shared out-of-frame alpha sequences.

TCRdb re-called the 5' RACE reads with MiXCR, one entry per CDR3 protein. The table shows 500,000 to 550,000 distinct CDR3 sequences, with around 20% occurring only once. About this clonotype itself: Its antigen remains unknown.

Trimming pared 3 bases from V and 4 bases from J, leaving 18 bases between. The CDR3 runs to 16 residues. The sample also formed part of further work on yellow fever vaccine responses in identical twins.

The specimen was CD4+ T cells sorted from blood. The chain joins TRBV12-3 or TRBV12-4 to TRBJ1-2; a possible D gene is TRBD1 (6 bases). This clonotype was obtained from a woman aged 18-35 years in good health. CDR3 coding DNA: TGTGCCAGCAGTTTTTCCCCCACAGGGATCGGCTATGGCTACACCTTC. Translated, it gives CASSFSPTGIGYGYTF.